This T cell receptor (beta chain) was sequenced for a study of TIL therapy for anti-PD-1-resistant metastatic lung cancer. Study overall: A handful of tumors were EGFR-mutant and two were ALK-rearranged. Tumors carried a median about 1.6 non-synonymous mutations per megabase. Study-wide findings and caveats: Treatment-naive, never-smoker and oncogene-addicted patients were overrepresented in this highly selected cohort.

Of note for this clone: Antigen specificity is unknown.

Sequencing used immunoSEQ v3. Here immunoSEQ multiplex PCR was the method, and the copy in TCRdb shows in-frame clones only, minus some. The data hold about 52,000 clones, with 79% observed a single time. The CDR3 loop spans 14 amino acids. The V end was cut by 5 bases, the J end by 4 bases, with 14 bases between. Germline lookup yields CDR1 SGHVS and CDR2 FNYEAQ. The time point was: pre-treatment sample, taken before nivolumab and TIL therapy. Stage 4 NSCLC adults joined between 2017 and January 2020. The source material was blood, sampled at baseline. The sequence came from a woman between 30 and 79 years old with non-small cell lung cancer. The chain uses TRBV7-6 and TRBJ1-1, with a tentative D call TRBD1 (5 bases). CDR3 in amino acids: CASSPQRGRTEAFF. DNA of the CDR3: TGTGCCAGCAGCCCACAGAGGGGCCGCACTGAAGCTTTCTTT.